One sample yielded the 19 T cell receptor beta chains listed below, sequenced in a study of T-cell memory formation after mild COVID-19. MiXCR was run by TCRdb on the 5' RACE reads, yielding one entry per CDR3 protein. This sample has about 410,000 distinct CDR3 sequences; about a sixth occur once, and the top ten carry 20% to 25%. Input material: PBMCs or a T cell subset sorted from them (not recorded which). These receptors were collected from a man aged 18 to 35 who had mild COVID-19 (a few samples of this study predate the infection). Cell type and time point are not known.

The J gene is TRBJ2-7, the V gene TRBV21-1; the tabulated D call, TRBD2, remains unverified against the DNA. TRBV21-1 is noted as a pseudogene. The CDR3 contains 16 residues. CDR3 loop: CASSFNPGLAGYEQYV. CDR3 nucleotides: TGTGCCAGCAGCTTCAACCCGGGACTAGCGGGCTACGAGCAGTACGTC.

In regard to this clonotype: A junction end diverges from the germline sequence, so it may reflect a read error. The rearrangement uses TRBV19 and TRBJ1-5; a weak D match, TRBD1 (5 bases). The CDR3 consists of 14 residues. Germline V gene lookup returns CDR1 LNHDA and CDR2 SQIVND (reference sequence). For the CDR3, the DNA is TGTGCCAGTATTGGAGGGGCTCGGAATCAGCCACAGCATTTT. Protein sequence: CASIGGARNQPQHF.

This clonotype was counted many times. This chain uses TRBV7-8 with TRBJ2-2, with D perhaps TRBD1 (6 bases). The germline gives CDR1 SGHVS, CDR2 FQNEAQ. The germline V and J ends were trimmed by 3 bases and 7 bases, with 9 bases remaining between them. The CDR3 totals 13 residues. CDR3 amino acids: CASSFRGSGELFF. DNA for the CDR3: TGTGCCAGCAGCTTCAGGGGAAGCGGGGAGCTGTTTTTT.

The chain is built from TRBV7-3 and TRBJ2-1; D not resolved. The V gene lost 5 bases and the J gene lost 5 bases, with 19 bases spanning the gap. The V gene's germline CDR1 is SGHTA and CDR2 FQGTGA. CDR3 length: 16 amino acids. The CDR3 DNA is TGTGCCAGCAGCCTCCAGACTGGAGTACAGAACAATGAGCAGTTCTTC. Encoded protein: CASSLQTGVQNNEQFF.

V gene TRBV5-1 combines with J gene TRBJ1-5, with a possible D match to TRBD1 (5 bases). V gave up 3 bases and J gave up 2 bases, with 12 bases separating them. The CDR3 is 15 residues long. Germline V gives CDR1 SGHRS, CDR2 YFSETQ. CDR3 bases: TGCGCCAGCAGCTACCTCTGGGGCGGCAATCAGCCCCAGCATTTT. It specifies CASSYLWGGNQPQHF.

This clonotype has just a few counts. V usage is TRBV5-1 and J usage is TRBJ1-2; D unresolved. The CDR3 has 14 residues. V dropped 0 bases and J dropped 6 bases, with 12 bases sitting between them. The germline V gene encodes CDR1 SGHRS and CDR2 YFSETQ. CDR3 nucleotides: TGCGCCAGCAGCTTGGAAGGGCCGATCAATGGCTACACCTTC. Protein: CASSLEGPINGYTF.

There are a few counts of this clonotype. The rearrangement joins TRBV5-1 to TRBJ2-5, with TRBD1 matching over 7 bases. The CDR3 spans 13 residues. Trimming removed 4 bases from V and 5 bases from J; junction bases left unmatched: 5. CDR1 is SGHRS, CDR2 YFSETQ, per germline. CDR3 region: CASSPEQGETQYF. The CDR3 region has the DNA TGCGCCAGCAGCCCTGAACAGGGGGAGACCCAGTACTTC. The whole variable domain, filled in from reference TRBV5-1 and TRBJ2-5, reads KAGVTQTPRYLIKTRGQQVTLSCSPISGHRSVSWYQQTPGQGLQFLFEYFSETQRNKGNFPGRFSGRQFSNSRSEMNVSTLELGDSALYLCASSPEQGETQYFGPGTRLLVL.

This chain connects TRBV4-1 to TRBJ1-4; 7 nucleotides agree with TRBD1. This CDR3 has 15 amino acids. The germline V gene encodes CDR1 MGHRA and CDR2 YSYEKL. V lost 4 bases, J lost 7 bases, and 9 bases stayed unmatched. The CDR3 bases are TGCGCCAGCAGCCGGAATAACAGGGGTGCTGAAAAACTGTTTTTT. Translated: CASSRNNRGAEKLFF.

The rearrangement joins TRBV5-1 to TRBJ2-2; TRBD2 aligns across 8 bases. The CDR3 covers 16 residues. V shed 4 bases, J shed 3 bases, and the junction held 8 bases outside the gene matches. Germline CDR1 reads SGHRS; CDR2 reads YFSETQ. The CDR3 here is CASSRPVAGHTGELFF. CDR3 DNA sequence: TGCGCCAGCAGCCGCCCAGTAGCGGGGCACACCGGGGAGCTGTTTTTT.

This clonotype was detected a few times. The V and J genes are TRBV2 and TRBJ1-1; 7 bases line up with TRBD1. This CDR3 has 12 amino acids. V shed 11 bases and J 4 bases; nucleotides not matched to a gene: 7. Per the germline V gene, CDR1 is SNHLY and CDR2 is FYNNEI. Written as DNA, the CDR3 is TGTGCCGGTAAGACAGGGCCCACTGAAGCTTTCTTT. Amino acids: CAGKTGPTEAFF.

The gene calls are TRBV6-2 or TRBV6-3 and TRBJ2-1; the D call may be TRBD1 or TRBD2 (5 bases each). Trimming cost V 6 bases and J 7 bases, with 19 bases left between them. The germline V gene encodes CDR1 MNHEY and CDR2 SVGEGT. CDR3 length equals 15 residues. CDR3 region: CASRPPGRNINEQFF. The CDR3 DNA follows: TGTGCCAGCAGACCCCCGGGACGGAATATTAATGAGCAGTTCTTC.

This clonotype was seen a few times. The junction and the germline gene differ at one end; a read error may be behind it. The chain carries TRBV6-2 or TRBV6-3 and TRBJ1-1, with 9 bases lining up with TRBD1. Germline assignment: CDR1 MNHEY and CDR2 SVGEGT. The CDR3 spans 11 residues. The CDR3 region has the DNA TGTGCCAGCAGTTACGGACAGGGGAGATCCTTT. Residues: CASSYGQGRSF.

This chain uses TRBV7-2 with TRBJ1-3, with D unresolved. CDR3 length: 15 amino acids. Germline values: CDR1 SGHTA, CDR2 FQGNSA. V was shortened by 4 bases and J by 0 bases, with 10 bases between the two germline ends. CDR3 loop: CASSSGLHSGNTIYF. In nucleotides, the CDR3 is TGTGCCAGCAGCTCAGGACTGCACTCTGGAAACACCATATATTTT.

This clonotype was seen only a few times. The genes are TRBV29-1 and TRBJ2-1; D is perhaps TRBD1 or TRBD2 (5 bases each). V lost 8 bases to trimming and J lost 9 bases, with 17 bases between them. The CDR3 extends over 12 amino acids. Germline V gives CDR1 SQVTM, CDR2 ANQGSEA. The CDR3 DNA reads as TGCAGCATCGACGAGTCTGGGGGTGAGCAGTTCTTC. Protein: CSIDESGGEQFF.

The chain employs TRBV15 and TRBJ2-1; TRBD2 matches at 10 bases. Germline-derived CDR1 and CDR2 are LNHNV and YYDKDF (reference sequence). This CDR3 region has 19 residues. V trimming: 2 bases; J trimming: 5 bases; junction bases outside the gene matches: 15. The CDR3 nucleotides are TGTGCCACCAGCAGATCGCCATCCGCGCTAGCGGGGGATCACAATGAGCAGTTCTTC. As protein: CATSRSPSALAGDHNEQFF.

This chain joins TRBV23-1 and TRBJ1-5; D is possibly TRBD1 (6 bases). TRBV23-1 is an open reading frame, and its role is uncertain. The CDR3 totals 14 residues. V was shortened by 6 bases and J by 0 bases, with 9 bases between the two germline ends. The DNA of the CDR3 is TGCGCCAGCAGAAGGGGGTTTAGCAATCAGCCCCAGCATTTT. Encoded protein: CASRRGFSNQPQHF.

V gene TRBV5-1 combines with J gene TRBJ1-1, with D perhaps TRBD1 (6 bases). Germline loops: CDR1 SGHRS, CDR2 YFSETQ. V was shortened by 3 bases and J by 1 base, with 13 bases between the two germline ends. The CDR3 covers 15 residues. The CDR3 DNA follows: TGCGCCAGCAGCTCGAACGACAGGAGGAACACTGAAGCTTTCTTT. As protein: CASSSNDRRNTEAFF.

The chain employs TRBV20-1 and TRBJ2-4; D remains ambiguous. The germline CDR1 and CDR2 sequences are DFQATT and SNEGSKA (reference sequence). With 5 bases removed from V and 0 bases from J, the gap between germline ends came to 14 bases. The CDR3 has 15 residues. The CDR3: CSAPSTELAKNIQYF. DNA for the CDR3: TGCAGTGCTCCCTCGACTGAGCTAGCCAAAAACATTCAGTACTTC.

This clonotype appeared many times. V gene TRBV5-5 combines with J gene TRBJ1-5; D unresolved. The CDR3 runs 12 residues. Germline V gene data show CDR1 as SGHKS and CDR2 as YYEKEE (reference sequence). V lost 4 bases and J lost 3, with 5 bases in between. The CDR3 bases are TGTGCCAGCAGCCTGGTCAATCAGCCCCAGCATTTT. It yields the protein CASSLVNQPQHF.